Listed here are 15 T cell receptor beta chains from one sample, sequenced in a study of CD8+ T cells in alopecia areata. After isolation, RNA underwent reverse transcription to generate cDNA as the sequencing template. Generated by immunoSEQ multiplex PCR, the TCRdb table keeps only in-frame clones and is missing some. The sample carries around 60,000 clones, roughly 45% recorded once. Sequenced input: NKG2D-low CD8+ T cells sorted from blood. Receptors were obtained from a human donor with alopecia areata.

The rearrangement links TRBV7-9 to TRBJ2-3; no firm D call. Trimming stripped 6 bases from V and 4 bases from J, with 8 bases between. The CDR3 totals 12 residues. Germline V gene data show CDR1 as SEHNR and CDR2 as FQNEAQ (reference sequence). The CDR3 DNA follows: TGTGCCAGCAGGGACCTCCCAGATACGCAGTATTTT. It yields the protein CASRDLPDTQYF.

This clone was counted between two and nine times. The chain joins TRBV9 to TRBJ2-5; 9 bases align to TRBD1. The V segment lost 2 bases and the J segment 2 bases; nucleotides outside the gene matches: 4. The CDR3 is made up of 15 amino acids. Germline lookup yields CDR1 SGDLS and CDR2 YYNGEE. The chain's CDR3 is CASSVDGTGQETQYF. The CDR3 nucleotides are TGTGCCAGCAGCGTTGACGGGACAGGGCAAGAGACCCAGTACTTC.

This clone was seen only a few times. This rearrangement joins TRBV14 to TRBJ2-1; maybe TRBD2 (7 bases). V was pared by 4 bases and J by 8 bases, with 15 bases between. The germline V gene has CDR1 SGHDN and CDR2 FVKESK. The CDR3 totals 14 residues. CDR3 nucleotides: TGTGCCAGCAGCCGGCGGGGCGGGGGCCATGAGCAGTTCTTC. Protein: CASSRRGGGHEQFF.

V is TRBV7-9 and J is TRBJ2-7, with TRBD2 as a possible D gene (6 bases). V was cut by 5 bases and J by 5 bases, with 19 bases left in between. Germline values: CDR1 SEHNR, CDR2 FQNEAQ (reference sequence). The CDR3 sequence is 15 residues long. The CDR3 DNA reads TGTGCCAGCAGCCAGATAGGAGGGATGGGGGACGAGCAGTACTTC. It encodes CASSQIGGMGDEQYF.

This clone was recorded a few times. This rearrangement joins TRBV14 to TRBJ1-1; D is uncertain. Germline assignment: CDR1 SGHDN and CDR2 FVKESK. The CDR3 spans 13 residues. The V gene lost 3 bases and the J gene lost 1 base, with 6 bases spanning the gap. The CDR3 spells CASSQRRNTEAFF. The CDR3 DNA is TGTGCCAGCAGCCAGCGCAGGAACACTGAAGCTTTCTTT.

This chain uses TRBV4-3 with TRBJ2-7, with 7 bases that match TRBD1. Losses at the gene ends were 4 bases for V and 2 bases for J; bases not matched to a gene: 5. The CDR3 has 14 amino acids. CDR1 is LGHNA, CDR2 YSLEER, per germline. Here the CDR3 reads CASSPRTGAYEQYF. The DNA of the CDR3 is TGCGCCAGCAGCCCCCGGACAGGAGCCTACGAGCAGTACTTC.

This clone has more than one count but fewer than ten. The V gene is TRBV25-1, the J gene TRBJ2-5, with D unresolved. This CDR3 has 13 residues. Deletions cut 7 bases from V and 2 bases from J, with 11 bases between. Germline CDR1 is MGHDK and CDR2 is SYGVNS. The CDR3 region has the DNA TGTGCCAGCAACCGAGATTCACAAGAGACCCAGTACTTC. Amino acids: CASNRDSQETQYF.

V gene TRBV29-1 combines with J gene TRBJ2-7; no reliable D call. This CDR3 is 11 amino acids long. Trimming shortened V by 6 bases and J by 1 base, and 7 bases separated the two germline ends. CDR1 is SQVTM and CDR2 is ANQGSEA in the germline V gene. CDR3 residues: CSVGLSYEQYF. The DNA for the CDR3 is TGCAGCGTCGGCCTATCCTACGAGCAGTACTTC.

The CDR3 here is CASSLGLLNEQFF. The CDR3 DNA reads TGCGCCAGCAGCTTGGGACTTCTCAATGAGCAGTTCTTC. The rearrangement joins TRBV5-1 to TRBJ2-1; D gene uncertain. This CDR3 has 13 residues. Between the trimmed V and J ends, which lost 0 bases and 6 bases, there was a span of 7 bases. Germline assignment: CDR1 SGHRS and CDR2 YFSETQ.

With respect to this clone: The sample contains more than one DNA sequence encoding this CDR3. The chain employs TRBV27 and TRBJ2-7; TRBD1 aligns across 8 bases. Germline trimming cut 5 bases from V and 4 bases from J; bases unmatched to any gene: 7. Germline CDR1 is MNHEY and CDR2 is SMNVEV (reference sequence). This CDR3 is built from 14 residues. Here the CDR3 reads CASSLGQGGYEQYF. CDR3 nucleotides: TGTGCCAGCAGTCTAGGACAGGGAGGATACGAGCAGTACTTC.

The chain recombines TRBV25-1 with TRBJ1-1; D may be TRBD1 (6 bases). V shed 3 bases and J shed 0 bases, with 8 bases lying between them. Germline V gives CDR1 MGHDK, CDR2 SYGVNS. The CDR3 is 14 residues long. DNA of the CDR3: TGTGCCAGCAGTGAGGACAGTTTGAACACTGAAGCTTTCTTT. Its translation is CASSEDSLNTEAFF.

V and J are TRBV27 and TRBJ2-7; D call uncertain. Germline CDR1 and CDR2: MNHEY and SMNVEV (reference sequence). This CDR3 spans 12 amino acids. The V gene lost 8 bases and the J gene lost 3 bases, with 11 bases spanning the gap. The CDR3 loop reads CASGIGIYEQYF. CDR3 nucleotide sequence: TGTGCCAGCGGAATTGGGATCTACGAGCAGTACTTC.

The J gene is TRBJ2-5, the V gene TRBV7-9; D possibly uses TRBD1 or TRBD2 (5 bases each). Between the trimmed V and J ends, which lost 4 bases and 1 base, there was a span of 13 bases. The CDR3 extends over 15 amino acids. Germline assignment: CDR1 SEHNR and CDR2 FQNEAQ (reference sequence). For the CDR3, the DNA is TGTGCCAGCAGCTACCTGGGGGACGGCCAAGAGACCCAGTACTTC. It is translated as CASSYLGDGQETQYF.

The CDR3 sequence is CASSLEGTRSEKLFF. Written as DNA, the CDR3 is TGTGCCAGCAGCTTAGAGGGGACTCGCAGTGAAAAACTGTTTTTT. The rearrangement uses TRBV7-3 and TRBJ1-4; a weak D match, TRBD1 (5 bases). Trimming removed 2 bases from V and 7 bases from J, with 14 bases in between. Germline V CDR1 and CDR2: SGHTA, FQGTGA. CDR3 length: 15 residues.

The V gene is TRBV28, the J gene TRBJ2-5; possibly TRBD1 for D (6 bases). This CDR3 comprises 16 residues. Germline CDR1 MDHEN, CDR2 SYDVKM. V lost 8 bases to trimming and J lost 1 base, with 20 bases between them. CDR3 DNA sequence: TGTGCCAGCCGCCCGTCTCGACAGGAACCCCAAGAGACCCAGTACTTC. It encodes CASRPSRQEPQETQYF.